This is a list of T cell receptor beta chains from one sample in a study of blood T cell repertoires in COVID-19. Sequencing used immunoSEQ multiplex PCR; TCRdb keeps in-frame clones, though not all of them. The table lists roughly 300,000 clones, roughly 87% of them singletons. What was sequenced was PBMCs or T cells enriched from blood (not recorded which). The receptors derive from a woman aged 25 to 39 who had recovered from COVID-19. The CDR3 runs from the conserved cysteine through the conserved F or W. A D gene is named only where the DNA matches it firmly. Where a row states a size, it is once, few, many or the class of an expanded clone; other rows omit it.

CDR3nt	CDR3aa	v_gene	j_gene	d_gene	abundance
TGTGCCAGCAGGAAGACTAGCGGGGAAGGTGAGCAGTTCTTC	CASRKTSGEGEQFF	TRBV11-3	TRBJ2-1	TRBD2	.
TGTGCCAGCAGCTCGCCCGGGGACGAGCAGTACTTC	CASSSPGDEQYF	TRBV5-4	TRBJ2-7	.	once
TGCGCCAGCACCCAACTGGCGGGGGGGCGTGAGCAGTACTTC	CASTQLAGGREQYF	TRBV10-1	TRBJ2-7	TRBD2	once
TGTGCCAGCAGCTTAGGGCCCTATGGCTACACCTTC	CASSLGPYGYTF	TRBV11-2	TRBJ1-2	.	.
TGTGCCAGCAGCTTAGAGGAGGCGAACACTGAAGCTTTCTTT	CASSLEEANTEAFF	TRBV7-2	TRBJ1-1	.	.
TGTGCCAGCAGTGACAGGGGGCGGGACACTGAAGCTTTCTTT	CASSDRGRDTEAFF	TRBV6-1	TRBJ1-1	TRBD1	.
TGTGCCTGGAGTGTACAGGAGAACACTGAAGCTTTCTTT	CAWSVQENTEAFF	TRBV30	TRBJ1-1	.	once
TGTGCCAGCTCCATAGCCAGGGGGCTAGACTCTGGAAACACCATATATTTT	CASSIARGLDSGNTIYF	TRBV18	TRBJ1-3	TRBD1	.
TGTGCCAGTAGTATAGGAGGGGGTCCCGGGGAGCTGTTTTTT	CASSIGGGPGELFF	TRBV19	TRBJ2-2	.	.
TGCGCCAGCAGCGTTATGACAGGGGGCAGTTCACCCCTCCACTTT	CASSVMTGGSSPLHF	TRBV4-1	TRBJ1-6	TRBD1	.
TGTGCCAGCAAAAGGCGGGGAATAGAGTCACCCCTCCACTTT	CASKRRGIESPLHF	TRBV6-5	TRBJ1-6	.	.
TGTGCCAGCAGTTACTCGAGACAGGGAAGCAATCAGCCCCAGCATTTT	CASSYSRQGSNQPQHF	TRBV6-6	TRBJ1-5	TRBD1	.
TGTGCCAGCAGTCCTACAACCGGACTTGGTGAAAAACTGTTTTTT	CASSPTTGLGEKLFF	TRBV7-9	TRBJ1-4	.	.
TGTGCCAGCAACCTACCAGGGCGGACGAAGTCGGCTTTCTTT	CASNLPGRTKSAFF	TRBV7-2	TRBJ1-1	.	.
TGTGCCACCAGCAGAGAGGAAGGCTTGACAGGGCGAGGTGAGCAGTTCTTC	CATSREEGLTGRGEQFF	TRBV15	TRBJ2-1	TRBD1	.
TGTGCCAGCAGACAGGCAAATTCACCCCTCCACTTT	CASRQANSPLHF	TRBV12-3/TRBV12-4	TRBJ1-6	.	once
TGTGCCAGCAGCCTACAGGATTGGGGTGAAAAACTGTTTTTT	CASSLQDWGEKLFF	TRBV7-9	TRBJ1-4	.	.
TGTGCCAGCAGTTTTAGCACTAATGAAAAACTGTTTTTT	CASSFSTNEKLFF	TRBV28	TRBJ1-4	.	.
TGTGCCAGCAGTCCGCTTGGAGGGTATGGCTACACCTTC	CASSPLGGYGYTF	TRBV27	TRBJ1-2	.	.
TGTGCCAGCAGCTCAGACTGGCCCAACACTGAAGCTTTCTTT	CASSSDWPNTEAFF	TRBV25-1	TRBJ1-1	.	few
TGCGCCAGCAGCCAAGTGCTGGCGGGGGTCTACGAGCAGTACTTC	CASSQVLAGVYEQYF	TRBV4-1	TRBJ2-7	TRBD2	.
TGCAGCGTTGCGGGGTTGTCTTACACTGAAGCTTTCTTT	CSVAGLSYTEAFF	TRBV29-1	TRBJ1-1	.	.
TGTGCCTGGAGTAAGGGGGCGGGCTATGGCTACACCTTC	CAWSKGAGYGYTF	TRBV30	TRBJ1-2	TRBD1	.
TGTGCCAGTAGTTTCCGGGTGATAGCGGGGGGGACCTACAATGAGCAGTTCTTC	CASSFRVIAGGTYNEQFF	TRBV19	TRBJ2-1	TRBD2	.
TGTGCCAGCAGCTTAGTGGGCGAAAAACTGTTTTTT	CASSLVGEKLFF	TRBV7-9	TRBJ1-4	.	.
TGTGCCAGCTCACCGGGGCCGAACACTGAAGCTTTCTTT	CASSPGPNTEAFF	TRBV18	TRBJ1-1	.	few
TGTGCCAGCAGCTTAGGGCTAGCGGGGAGGAGCTCCTACGAGCAGTACTTC	CASSLGLAGRSSYEQYF	TRBV7-2	TRBJ2-7	TRBD2	.
TGTGCCAGTAGTATAGCCAGCGGGGGGCCGTTGGACGAGCAGTACTTC	CASSIASGGPLDEQYF	TRBV19	TRBJ2-7	TRBD2	.
TGCGCCAGCAGCTCGGGGGACAGTCCTCCTAAACTAAGCTCCTACGAGCAGTACTTC	CASSSGDSPPKLSSYEQYF	TRBV5-1	TRBJ2-7	.	.
TGCAGTGCTGACATCCCAGGTGGGGCTTTCTTT	CSADIPGGAFF	TRBV20-1	TRBJ1-1	.	.
TGTGCCAGTAGTCCAAAACCTAGGGAGACCCAGTACTTC	CASSPKPRETQYF	TRBV19	TRBJ2-5	.	.
TGTGCCTGGAGTCCCGGCAGGGGGTGGGAGCAGTACTTC	CAWSPGRGWEQYF	TRBV30	TRBJ2-7	TRBD1	.
TGTGCCAGCAGTGAAGTTTGGGGCGAGAACACTGAAGCTTTCTTT	CASSEVWGENTEAFF	TRBV6-1	TRBJ1-1	.	.
TGTGCCAGGAGACCGGGGGGGCAGGAATCACCCCTCCACTTT	CARRPGGQESPLHF	TRBV19	TRBJ1-6	.	once
TGTGCCAGCTCCCAGGGTGGGGCGTTAACTAATGAAAAACTGTTTTTT	CASSQGGALTNEKLFF	TRBV18	TRBJ1-4	.	.
TGTGCCATCAGTGCCCAATCAGTGAACACTGAAGCTTTCTTT	CAISAQSVNTEAFF	TRBV10-3	TRBJ1-1	.	.
TGTGCCAGCAGCCAAGGGGGAGGGTTCGGAGAGACCCAGTACTTC	CASSQGGGFGETQYF	TRBV14	TRBJ2-5	TRBD2	.
TGTGCCAGCAGCCCACAGCGGGGGGTCTACAATGAGCAGTTCTTC	CASSPQRGVYNEQFF	TRBV13	TRBJ2-1	TRBD2	few
TGCGCCAGCAGCAAAGCCCTTGGGAGGAAGCCCGGCGAAAAACTGTTTTTT	CASSKALGRKPGEKLFF	TRBV4-1	TRBJ1-4	.	once
TGTGCCAGCAGCCCGTCGCGGGTTAGCACAGATACGCAGTATTTT	CASSPSRVSTDTQYF	TRBV5-4	TRBJ2-3	.	.
TGTGCCAGCATTCCAGGGATTTTGGACACTGAAGCTTTCTTT	CASIPGILDTEAFF	TRBV28	TRBJ1-1	.	once
TGTGCCAGTTCCACCGGACAGGGGACGAGATCACCCCTCCACTTT	CASSTGQGTRSPLHF	TRBV19	TRBJ1-6	TRBD1	once
TGTGCCAGCTCACCGTCCCGGGGGGGAACGAACACTGAAGCTTTCTTT	CASSPSRGGTNTEAFF	TRBV18	TRBJ1-1	.	.
TGTGCCAGCAGCCGCGTAGGGGGCATTGATGAGCAGTTCTTC	CASSRVGGIDEQFF	TRBV14	TRBJ2-1	TRBD1	.
TGTGCCTGGGAGGAGGACTACGAGCAGTACTTC	CAWEEDYEQYF	TRBV30	TRBJ2-7	.	.
TGTGCCAGCAGCCAAGGACAGGGGGGTGTTAATGAGCAGTTCTTC	CASSQGQGGVNEQFF	TRBV3-1/TRBV3-2	TRBJ2-1	TRBD1	.
TGTGCCAGTACCTTCACTCGGACTAGCGGGGGGAGCAACAATGAGCAGTTCTTC	CASTFTRTSGGSNNEQFF	TRBV19	TRBJ2-1	TRBD2	once
TGTGCCAGCAGTTTATACAGGGTGAACAATCAGCCCCAGCATTTT	CASSLYRVNNQPQHF	TRBV28	TRBJ1-5	.	.
TGTGCCAGCAGCGGGGGGACCAACCAAGAGACCCAGTACTTC	CASSGGTNQETQYF	TRBV5-4	TRBJ2-5	.	.
TGTGCCACCAGTGATGCGGACAGGGGGGTCAATCAGCCCCAGCATTTT	CATSDADRGVNQPQHF	TRBV24-1	TRBJ1-5	TRBD1	.
TGCGCCAGCAGCCCGGACAGAGCGAACACCGGGGAGCTGTTTTTT	CASSPDRANTGELFF	TRBV5-1	TRBJ2-2	.	.
TGTGCCAGCACCTTCGAGGGCAACCGCGACAATGAGCAGTTCTTC	CASTFEGNRDNEQFF	TRBV7-8	TRBJ2-1	.	few
TGTGCCAGCAGGGTGGGGGGGTCGAACACTGAAGCTTTCTTT	CASRVGGSNTEAFF	TRBV25-1	TRBJ1-1	.	.